Listed below are T cell receptor beta chains from one sample, sequenced in a study of blood T cell repertoires in COVID-19. Sequenced by immunoSEQ multiplex PCR; TCRdb stores in-frame clones only, minus some. The sample contains more than 110,000 clones, roughly 73% of which appear only once. The sample was peripheral blood. Receptor source: a woman aged 50 to 60 with active or convalescent COVID-19. CDR3s include the opening cysteine and the closing phenylalanine or tryptophan. A D gene is named only where the DNA matches it firmly. Size is stated for part of the rows, as once, few or many counts, or as a class when the clone is expanded.

d_call: NA
v_call: TRBV4-1
j_call: TRBJ1-3
clone_size: NA
cdr3_nt: TGCGCCAGCAGCCTTTCGGGAGAGGGGCTTGGAAACACCATATATTTT
cdr3_aa: CASSLSGEGLGNTIYF

d_call: NA
v_call: TRBV28
j_call: TRBJ2-3
clone_size: NA
cdr3_nt: TGTGCCAGCAGTCCGGGGACTGGGGGGGCCCATACGCAGTATTTT
cdr3_aa: CASSPGTGGAHTQYF

d_call: TRBD2
v_call: TRBV2
j_call: TRBJ2-2
clone_size: NA
cdr3_nt: TGTGCCAGCAGTGAAGAACGGGCGGGAGCCGGGGAGCTGTTTTTT
cdr3_aa: CASSEERAGAGELFF

d_call: TRBD2
v_call: TRBV7-3
j_call: TRBJ2-1
clone_size: once
cdr3_nt: TGTGCCAGCAGCATGACTAGCGAGGAGCAGTTCTTC
cdr3_aa: CASSMTSEEQFF

d_call: NA
v_call: TRBV28
j_call: TRBJ2-3
clone_size: few
cdr3_nt: TGTGCCAGCAGTTCAGGAGGGCCTAGCACAGATACGCAGTATTTT
cdr3_aa: CASSSGGPSTDTQYF

d_call: NA
v_call: TRBV5-1
j_call: TRBJ1-2
clone_size: NA
cdr3_nt: TGCGCCAGCAGCTTGCGCACCTCAGGGCATGGCTACACCTTC
cdr3_aa: CASSLRTSGHGYTF

d_call: TRBD1
v_call: TRBV9
j_call: TRBJ1-2
clone_size: few
cdr3_nt: TGTGCCAGCACCGTCCTAGAGGGGGCGGTCTATGGCTACACCTTC
cdr3_aa: CASTVLEGAVYGYTF

d_call: NA
v_call: TRBV19
j_call: TRBJ2-2
clone_size: NA
cdr3_nt: TGTGCCAGTACCCCCCTAGGGGGAACCGGGGAGCTGTTTTTT
cdr3_aa: CASTPLGGTGELFF

d_call: TRBD1
v_call: TRBV13
j_call: TRBJ2-3
clone_size: NA
cdr3_nt: TGTGCCAGCAGCCCCGGTGTCGGACAGGGGGCCACAGATACGCAGTATTTT
cdr3_aa: CASSPGVGQGATDTQYF

d_call: NA
v_call: TRBV12-5
j_call: TRBJ2-5
clone_size: medium-sized
cdr3_nt: TGTGCTAGTGGTTTGGGGTGGAGAGAGACCCAGTACTTC
cdr3_aa: CASGLGWRETQYF

d_call: TRBD1
v_call: TRBV28
j_call: TRBJ1-3
clone_size: few
cdr3_nt: TGTGCCAGCAGCCGACATTCGACAGGGCCCGGAAACACCATATATTTT
cdr3_aa: CASSRHSTGPGNTIYF

d_call: NA
v_call: TRBV4-3
j_call: TRBJ1-1
clone_size: NA
cdr3_nt: TGCGCCAGCAGCCAATTCCTCGGGGAGGGCGGGAACACTGAAGCTTTCTTT
cdr3_aa: CASSQFLGEGGNTEAFF

d_call: TRBD2
v_call: TRBV5-1
j_call: TRBJ2-3
clone_size: NA
cdr3_nt: TGCGCCAGCAGCCTGACTAGCGGCCAAGATACGCAGTATTTT
cdr3_aa: CASSLTSGQDTQYF

d_call: NA
v_call: TRBV6-5
j_call: TRBJ1-1
clone_size: NA
cdr3_nt: TGTGCCAGCAGTTACTCGAGGGTCGGAAACACTGAAGCTTTCTTT
cdr3_aa: CASSYSRVGNTEAFF

d_call: TRBD2
v_call: TRBV7-2
j_call: TRBJ2-1
clone_size: NA
cdr3_nt: TGTGCCAGCAGCGGGTGGGCGGGAGGTTACAATGAGCAGTTCTTC
cdr3_aa: CASSGWAGGYNEQFF

d_call: TRBD1
v_call: TRBV28
j_call: TRBJ1-1
clone_size: once
cdr3_nt: TGTGCCAGCGGGACAGGGGCCACTGAAGCTTTCTTT
cdr3_aa: CASGTGATEAFF

d_call: NA
v_call: TRBV19
j_call: TRBJ1-2
clone_size: NA
cdr3_nt: TGTGCCAGTAGTATACCTGGTGGGGGGAATGGCTACACCTTC
cdr3_aa: CASSIPGGGNGYTF

d_call: NA
v_call: TRBV3-1/TRBV3-2
j_call: TRBJ2-4
clone_size: NA
cdr3_nt: TGTGCCAGCAGCCAAGGGCAGGGGTCCGGATCTGACATTCAGTACTTC
cdr3_aa: CASSQGQGSGSDIQYF

d_call: TRBD1
v_call: TRBV10-3
j_call: TRBJ1-1
clone_size: once
cdr3_nt: TGTGCCACCTCCTCGGGACAGGGGGAAAGAACTGAAGCTTTCTTT
cdr3_aa: CATSSGQGERTEAFF

d_call: NA
v_call: TRBV2
j_call: TRBJ1-5
clone_size: NA
cdr3_nt: TGTGCCAGCAGGAGACAGCTCCAGCCGGGCCAGCCCCAGCATTTT
cdr3_aa: CASRRQLQPGQPQHF

d_call: NA
v_call: TRBV27
j_call: TRBJ2-3
clone_size: NA
cdr3_nt: TGTGCCAGCAGGCGATACACAGATACGCAGTATTTT
cdr3_aa: CASRRYTDTQYF

d_call: NA
v_call: TRBV27
j_call: TRBJ2-5
clone_size: once
cdr3_nt: TGTGCCAGCAGCCCATGGGGAGTCCAAGAGACCCAGTACTTC
cdr3_aa: CASSPWGVQETQYF

d_call: TRBD1
v_call: TRBV6-5
j_call: TRBJ1-4
clone_size: NA
cdr3_nt: TGTGCCAGCAGTTACTCGACAGGGGGCGACCGAAAACTGTTTTTT
cdr3_aa: CASSYSTGGDRKLFF

d_call: NA
v_call: TRBV7-8
j_call: TRBJ1-5
clone_size: NA
cdr3_nt: TGTGCCAGCAGCGCGGAACTGACAGGCTTCAATCAGCCCCAGCATTTT
cdr3_aa: CASSAELTGFNQPQHF

d_call: TRBD1
v_call: TRBV29-1
j_call: TRBJ1-1
clone_size: NA
cdr3_nt: TGCAGCGGAGACAGGGGCCAGAACACTGAAGCTTTCTTT
cdr3_aa: CSGDRGQNTEAFF

d_call: TRBD2
v_call: TRBV11-2
j_call: TRBJ2-3
clone_size: NA
cdr3_nt: TGTGCCAGCAGCTTCTCCGGGACTATCACAGATACGCAGTATTTT
cdr3_aa: CASSFSGTITDTQYF

d_call: NA
v_call: TRBV4-2
j_call: TRBJ2-3
clone_size: NA
cdr3_nt: TGTGCCAGCAGCCCCATACGAGGTGCAGATACGCAGTATTTT
cdr3_aa: CASSPIRGADTQYF

d_call: NA
v_call: TRBV18
j_call: TRBJ2-7
clone_size: NA
cdr3_nt: TGTGCCAGCTCACCACCTTCAAGCGGATCCTACGAGCAGTACTTC
cdr3_aa: CASSPPSSGSYEQYF

d_call: NA
v_call: TRBV11-2
j_call: TRBJ1-5
clone_size: NA
cdr3_nt: TGTGCCAGCAGCGAGGGGGGGGCTCAGCCCCAGCATTTT
cdr3_aa: CASSEGGAQPQHF

d_call: NA
v_call: TRBV7-3
j_call: TRBJ2-1
clone_size: NA
cdr3_nt: TGTGCCAGCAGCTCCCGTCCCAGCAGGGCCTACAATGAGCAGTTCTTC
cdr3_aa: CASSSRPSRAYNEQFF

d_call: TRBD1
v_call: TRBV2
j_call: TRBJ1-2
clone_size: NA
cdr3_nt: TGTGCCAGCAACTTTGGGGGACAGGGGGCGCAAAGGGGTGGCTACACCTTC
cdr3_aa: CASNFGGQGAQRGGYTF

d_call: NA
v_call: TRBV7-9
j_call: TRBJ1-2
clone_size: NA
cdr3_nt: TGTGCCAGCAGCTTAGCGCGGTTCCAAGCTAACTATGGCTACACCTTC
cdr3_aa: CASSLARFQANYGYTF

d_call: TRBD2
v_call: TRBV6-2/TRBV6-3
j_call: TRBJ2-1
clone_size: NA
cdr3_nt: TGTGCCAGCAGTTACAGGTTAGCGGGGAATGAGCAGTTCTTC
cdr3_aa: CASSYRLAGNEQFF

d_call: TRBD1
v_call: TRBV28
j_call: TRBJ2-7
clone_size: NA
cdr3_nt: TGTGCCGTCTCCGGGACAGGGGCCTACGAGCAGTACTTC
cdr3_aa: CAVSGTGAYEQYF

d_call: NA
v_call: TRBV9
j_call: TRBJ1-6
clone_size: NA
cdr3_nt: TGTGCCAGCAGCGTAGGTCGGATGGGGCTTTCACCCCTCCACTTT
cdr3_aa: CASSVGRMGLSPLHF

d_call: NA
v_call: TRBV5-1
j_call: TRBJ2-3
clone_size: NA
cdr3_nt: TGCGCCAGCAGCTTGGGGCGGGAAGGCACAGATACGCAGTATTTT
cdr3_aa: CASSLGREGTDTQYF

d_call: NA
v_call: TRBV30
j_call: TRBJ2-2
clone_size: NA
cdr3_nt: TGTGCCTGGAGTGTCCGGGTTCGAGGCGGGGAGCTGTTTTTT
cdr3_aa: CAWSVRVRGGELFF

d_call: TRBD1
v_call: TRBV30
j_call: TRBJ1-2
clone_size: NA
cdr3_nt: TGTGCCTGGAGGACCCGACAGGGCTCGGGCTACACCTTC
cdr3_aa: CAWRTRQGSGYTF

d_call: TRBD2
v_call: TRBV6-6
j_call: TRBJ2-1
clone_size: NA
cdr3_nt: TGTGCCAGCAGTCCACAGCCGCCTAGCGGGAGGGCCGGATGGGACAATGAGCAGTTCTTC
cdr3_aa: CASSPQPPSGRAGWDNEQFF

d_call: TRBD1
v_call: TRBV6-2/TRBV6-3
j_call: TRBJ1-6
clone_size: NA
cdr3_nt: TGTGCCAGCAGTTACTCGAAGGGACAGGGAAGTTCACCCCTCCACTTT
cdr3_aa: CASSYSKGQGSSPLHF

d_call: TRBD1
v_call: TRBV2
j_call: TRBJ1-1
clone_size: few
cdr3_nt: TGTGCCAGCACTGGCACAGGGGGCGGCACTGAAGCTTTCTTT
cdr3_aa: CASTGTGGGTEAFF

d_call: TRBD2
v_call: TRBV14
j_call: TRBJ2-2
clone_size: once
cdr3_nt: TGTGCCAGCAGCCAACAACTAGCGGGGGGGTACACCGGGGAGCTGTTTTTT
cdr3_aa: CASSQQLAGGYTGELFF

d_call: NA
v_call: TRBV7-9
j_call: TRBJ1-1
clone_size: few
cdr3_nt: TGTGCCAGCAGCCATCAGGGCACTGAAGCTTTCTTT
cdr3_aa: CASSHQGTEAFF

d_call: TRBD1
v_call: TRBV18
j_call: TRBJ1-6
clone_size: NA
cdr3_nt: TGTGCCAGCTCACCCGGGACAGGTTCACCCCTCCACTTT
cdr3_aa: CASSPGTGSPLHF

d_call: NA
v_call: TRBV20-1
j_call: TRBJ1-5
clone_size: NA
cdr3_nt: TGCAGTGCTAGTCGCGGGGGGAGCAATCAGCCCCAGCATTTT
cdr3_aa: CSASRGGSNQPQHF

d_call: NA
v_call: TRBV5-5
j_call: TRBJ1-1
clone_size: once
cdr3_nt: TGTGCCAGCAGCTTGGCCGGGGGGGCCCCAATAACTGAAGCTTTCTTT
cdr3_aa: CASSLAGGAPITEAFF

d_call: TRBD2
v_call: TRBV6-1
j_call: TRBJ2-1
clone_size: NA
cdr3_nt: TGTGCCAGCAGTGAAGCTGTTACTAGCGGGAGTGTCTCCTACAATGAGCAGTTCTTC
cdr3_aa: CASSEAVTSGSVSYNEQFF

d_call: NA
v_call: TRBV4-3
j_call: TRBJ1-2
clone_size: many
cdr3_nt: TGCGCCAGCAGCCAAGTCCAGGCAGGCTATGGCTACACCTTC
cdr3_aa: CASSQVQAGYGYTF

d_call: NA
v_call: TRBV30
j_call: TRBJ1-1
clone_size: NA
cdr3_nt: TGTGCCTGGAGTACCTTAGGGAAGGAGGGCACTGAAGCTTTCTTT
cdr3_aa: CAWSTLGKEGTEAFF

d_call: NA
v_call: TRBV19
j_call: TRBJ1-2
clone_size: NA
cdr3_nt: TGTGCCAGTAGTAGAACCGGGACAAGAGCCTATGGCTACACCTTC
cdr3_aa: CASSRTGTRAYGYTF